These T cell receptor beta chains were read from a single sample in a study of blood T cell repertoires in COVID-19. This table comes from immunoSEQ multiplex PCR, and its TCRdb copy is limited to in-frame clones, with some not included. The data hold approximately 350,000 clones, with about nine tenths observed a single time. Specimen: peripheral blood. The receptors were gathered from a woman in her 70s with COVID-19, enrolled during active disease. Both conserved end residues are part of each CDR3. The order of the fields is clone size, D gene, J gene, V gene, CDR3 DNA, CDR3 protein. D genes are given only for firm matches. A clone size is listed for some rows: how often the clone was seen (once, few, many), or a class if it is expanded.

abundance: .; d_gene: .; j_gene: TRBJ1-5; v_gene: TRBV27; CDR3nt: TGTGCCAGCAGTTTATCACTTGGTCAGCCCCAGCATTTT; CDR3aa: CASSLSLGQPQHF
abundance: .; d_gene: .; j_gene: TRBJ1-2; v_gene: TRBV27; CDR3nt: TGTGCCAGCACCTTTGTCGGCAGGGGCGAGGGCTACACCTTC; CDR3aa: CASTFVGRGEGYTF
abundance: .; d_gene: TRBD2; j_gene: TRBJ2-3; v_gene: TRBV7-2; CDR3nt: TGTGCCAGCAGCGGGCCGCCGGGACTAGCGGGGGGGCTGAGAGATACGCAGTATTTT; CDR3aa: CASSGPPGLAGGLRDTQYF
abundance: .; d_gene: .; j_gene: TRBJ2-7; v_gene: TRBV7-2; CDR3nt: TGTGCCAGCACCGCGAGCTCCTACGAGCAGTACTTC; CDR3aa: CASTASSYEQYF
abundance: .; d_gene: .; j_gene: TRBJ1-3; v_gene: TRBV18; CDR3nt: TGTGCCAGCTCACCACAAAGGGGCGTTGGAAACACCATATATTTT; CDR3aa: CASSPQRGVGNTIYF
abundance: .; d_gene: TRBD2; j_gene: TRBJ2-5; v_gene: TRBV9; CDR3nt: TGTGCCAGCAGCCCACCAGCGGGGGCTATCGGAGAGACCCAGTACTTC; CDR3aa: CASSPPAGAIGETQYF
abundance: .; d_gene: TRBD1; j_gene: TRBJ1-4; v_gene: TRBV28; CDR3nt: TGTGCCAGCAGCCCCGGTCCGGGACAGACAAATGAAAAACTGTTTTTT; CDR3aa: CASSPGPGQTNEKLFF
abundance: .; d_gene: TRBD1; j_gene: TRBJ2-1; v_gene: TRBV5-1; CDR3nt: TGCGCCAGCAGCTTGGCGCCCAGACAGGGGGTTGTCAATGAGCAGTTCTTC; CDR3aa: CASSLAPRQGVVNEQFF
abundance: .; d_gene: .; j_gene: TRBJ2-7; v_gene: TRBV13; CDR3nt: TGTGCCAGCAGCGACGGGAACTCCTACGAGCAGTACTTC; CDR3aa: CASSDGNSYEQYF
abundance: .; d_gene: .; j_gene: TRBJ1-2; v_gene: TRBV12-5; CDR3nt: TGTGCTAGTGGTCCAGGTCGGCTATCCTATGGCTACACCTTC; CDR3aa: CASGPGRLSYGYTF
abundance: .; d_gene: TRBD1; j_gene: TRBJ1-2; v_gene: TRBV5-1; CDR3nt: TGCGCCAGCAGCATATACGAGACAGGGCTGTCTTACTTC; CDR3aa: CASSIYETGLSYF
abundance: .; d_gene: TRBD1; j_gene: TRBJ2-2; v_gene: TRBV7-9; CDR3nt: TGTGCCAGCAGCTGGGACAGTATCACCGGGGAGCTGTTTTTT; CDR3aa: CASSWDSITGELFF
abundance: few; d_gene: .; j_gene: TRBJ1-1; v_gene: TRBV30; CDR3nt: TGTGCCTGGAGTCGTCCCAGGGTCAGAACTGAAGCTTTCTTT; CDR3aa: CAWSRPRVRTEAFF
abundance: .; d_gene: TRBD1; j_gene: TRBJ2-7; v_gene: TRBV5-8; CDR3nt: TGTGCCAGCAGAACACCAGGGGGCGCTTCCTACGAGCAGTACTTC; CDR3aa: CASRTPGGASYEQYF
abundance: .; d_gene: .; j_gene: TRBJ2-4; v_gene: TRBV15; CDR3nt: TGTGCCACCAGCAGAGGGCTTCCCTTAAGCAAAAACATTCAGTACTTC; CDR3aa: CATSRGLPLSKNIQYF
abundance: once; d_gene: .; j_gene: TRBJ2-1; v_gene: TRBV29-1; CDR3nt: TGCAGCGTCCCATTATCTTACAGGGAGCAGTTCTTC; CDR3aa: CSVPLSYREQFF
abundance: few; d_gene: .; j_gene: TRBJ2-7; v_gene: TRBV27; CDR3nt: TGTGCCAGCAGTTTATCTATCGGGCAGGGCTACGAGCAGTACTTC; CDR3aa: CASSLSIGQGYEQYF
abundance: .; d_gene: TRBD1; j_gene: TRBJ1-1; v_gene: TRBV12-3/TRBV12-4; CDR3nt: TGTGCCAGCAGTAGGGGGCAGAACACTGAAGCTTTCTTT; CDR3aa: CASSRGQNTEAFF
abundance: .; d_gene: TRBD2; j_gene: TRBJ2-3; v_gene: TRBV5-1; CDR3nt: TGCGCCAGCAGCTACAAGAGCGGGGGGGTCACAGATACGCAGTATTTT; CDR3aa: CASSYKSGGVTDTQYF
abundance: once; d_gene: TRBD1; j_gene: TRBJ1-5; v_gene: TRBV2; CDR3nt: TGTGCCAGCAGGGGGGACAGTAATCAGCCCCAGCATTTT; CDR3aa: CASRGDSNQPQHF
abundance: .; d_gene: TRBD1; j_gene: TRBJ2-2; v_gene: TRBV6-5; CDR3nt: TGTGCCAGCCGACAGGGGACCTACACCGGGGAGCTGTTTTTT; CDR3aa: CASRQGTYTGELFF
abundance: few; d_gene: TRBD1; j_gene: TRBJ1-5; v_gene: TRBV12-3/TRBV12-4; CDR3nt: TGTGCCAGCAGGACAGGGCATCAGCCCCAGCATTTT; CDR3aa: CASRTGHQPQHF
abundance: .; d_gene: .; j_gene: TRBJ1-1; v_gene: TRBV19; CDR3nt: TGTGCCAGTAGTCCGCCCGGGAGCCTAGGGGCTTTCTTT; CDR3aa: CASSPPGSLGAFF
abundance: once; d_gene: .; j_gene: TRBJ2-5; v_gene: TRBV7-2; CDR3nt: TGTGCCAGCAGCTTACTAGATGCGGGACCGGGGCAAGAGACCCAGTACTTC; CDR3aa: CASSLLDAGPGQETQYF
abundance: .; d_gene: .; j_gene: TRBJ1-1; v_gene: TRBV24-1; CDR3nt: TGTGCCACCAGGGACAGAAACACTGAAGCTTTCTTT; CDR3aa: CATRDRNTEAFF
abundance: once; d_gene: .; j_gene: TRBJ1-2; v_gene: TRBV5-6; CDR3nt: TGTGCCAGCACCTTAGGGGTAACCTCCTATGGCTACACCTTC; CDR3aa: CASTLGVTSYGYTF
abundance: .; d_gene: .; j_gene: TRBJ2-3; v_gene: TRBV9; CDR3nt: TGTGCCAGCAGCCGAACTGCTAGCACAGATACGCAGTATTTT; CDR3aa: CASSRTASTDTQYF
abundance: .; d_gene: TRBD1; j_gene: TRBJ2-2; v_gene: TRBV6-6; CDR3nt: TGTGCCAGCAGTTATTCAGACAGGGACACCGGGGAGCTGTTTTTT; CDR3aa: CASSYSDRDTGELFF
abundance: .; d_gene: .; j_gene: TRBJ2-3; v_gene: TRBV20-1; CDR3nt: TGCAGTGCTAGTTCAGCAGGACTCACAGATACGCAGTATTTT; CDR3aa: CSASSAGLTDTQYF
abundance: .; d_gene: TRBD1; j_gene: TRBJ1-2; v_gene: TRBV27; CDR3nt: TGTGCCAGCAGTTTCCGTCACACAGGGGACTATGGCTACACCTTC; CDR3aa: CASSFRHTGDYGYTF
abundance: .; d_gene: TRBD2; j_gene: TRBJ2-3; v_gene: TRBV5-6; CDR3nt: TGTGCCAGCAGCTTCCGGGGGGGCACAGATACGCAGTATTTT; CDR3aa: CASSFRGGTDTQYF
abundance: .; d_gene: TRBD2; j_gene: TRBJ2-1; v_gene: TRBV7-8; CDR3nt: TGTGCCAGCAGCTTAGCGTACAGCGGGGTCCCTTACAATGAGCAGTTCTTC; CDR3aa: CASSLAYSGVPYNEQFF
abundance: .; d_gene: .; j_gene: TRBJ1-1; v_gene: TRBV5-1; CDR3nt: TGCGCCAGCAGCTTGGCCAGTGGGAACACTGAAGCTTTCTTT; CDR3aa: CASSLASGNTEAFF
abundance: once; d_gene: .; j_gene: TRBJ1-2; v_gene: TRBV5-1; CDR3nt: TGCGCCAGCAGGCCCGACACGTTCTATGGCTACACCTTC; CDR3aa: CASRPDTFYGYTF
abundance: .; d_gene: .; j_gene: TRBJ1-2; v_gene: TRBV28; CDR3nt: TGTGCCAGCAGACAGGCTTCTAACTATGGCTACACCTTC; CDR3aa: CASRQASNYGYTF
abundance: .; d_gene: TRBD2; j_gene: TRBJ2-4; v_gene: TRBV4-1; CDR3nt: TGCGCCAGCAGCCTCCCAAGGGCTAGCGGGGTCCTAGCCAAAAACATTCAGTACTTC; CDR3aa: CASSLPRASGVLAKNIQYF
abundance: once; d_gene: TRBD1; j_gene: TRBJ2-3; v_gene: TRBV2; CDR3nt: TGTGCCAGCAGGGGACAGGCTAACACAGATACGCAGTATTTT; CDR3aa: CASRGQANTDTQYF
abundance: .; d_gene: .; j_gene: TRBJ2-7; v_gene: TRBV29-1; CDR3nt: TGCAGCGTTGGGAGGCCAGACCTCCGGGACGAGCAGTACTTC; CDR3aa: CSVGRPDLRDEQYF
abundance: .; d_gene: .; j_gene: TRBJ2-3; v_gene: TRBV19; CDR3nt: TGTGCCAGTAGTGCCGACCCGGGGAATACGCAGTATTTT; CDR3aa: CASSADPGNTQYF
abundance: .; d_gene: TRBD1; j_gene: TRBJ1-6; v_gene: TRBV27; CDR3nt: TGTGCCAGCAGTTTCAACAGGGGAAGTAATAATTCACCCCTCCACTTT; CDR3aa: CASSFNRGSNNSPLHF
abundance: .; d_gene: .; j_gene: TRBJ1-2; v_gene: TRBV11-2; CDR3nt: TGTGCCAGCATAGAATCGGGGGGGAGATCGGACTATGGCTACACCTTC; CDR3aa: CASIESGGRSDYGYTF
abundance: .; d_gene: TRBD2; j_gene: TRBJ2-3; v_gene: TRBV7-2; CDR3nt: TGTGCCAGCAGCTTTGGGACTAGCGGGGCCAATACGCAGTATTTT; CDR3aa: CASSFGTSGANTQYF
abundance: .; d_gene: TRBD2; j_gene: TRBJ2-3; v_gene: TRBV2; CDR3nt: TGTGCCAGCAGAGAAGGACTAGCGGGCACAGATACGCAGTATTTT; CDR3aa: CASREGLAGTDTQYF
abundance: .; d_gene: TRBD1; j_gene: TRBJ2-7; v_gene: TRBV6-5; CDR3nt: TGTGCCAGCAGTTACGGACAGGGGGTGCCCTACGAGCAGTACTTC; CDR3aa: CASSYGQGVPYEQYF
abundance: .; d_gene: .; j_gene: TRBJ2-3; v_gene: TRBV7-2; CDR3nt: TGTGCCAGCAGCCTGAGCGGGTCAGATACGCAGTATTTT; CDR3aa: CASSLSGSDTQYF
abundance: .; d_gene: .; j_gene: TRBJ2-2; v_gene: TRBV28; CDR3nt: TGTGCCAGCAGCCCCAAGGCGCACAGGGCCCGTCCCGGGGAGCTGTTTTTT; CDR3aa: CASSPKAHRARPGELFF
abundance: .; d_gene: .; j_gene: TRBJ2-1; v_gene: TRBV3-1/TRBV3-2; CDR3nt: TGTGCCAGCAGCCAAGATTTGCCACCTAGCTCCTACAATGAGCAGTTCTTC; CDR3aa: CASSQDLPPSSYNEQFF
abundance: .; d_gene: .; j_gene: TRBJ1-5; v_gene: TRBV5-8; CDR3nt: TGTGCCAGCAGCTTGGGAGGAGAACAGCCCCAGCATTTT; CDR3aa: CASSLGGEQPQHF
abundance: .; d_gene: TRBD2; j_gene: TRBJ2-5; v_gene: TRBV29-1; CDR3nt: TGCAGCGTTGTGGGGCTAGCGGGGGTTAATCAAGAGACCCAGTACTTC; CDR3aa: CSVVGLAGVNQETQYF